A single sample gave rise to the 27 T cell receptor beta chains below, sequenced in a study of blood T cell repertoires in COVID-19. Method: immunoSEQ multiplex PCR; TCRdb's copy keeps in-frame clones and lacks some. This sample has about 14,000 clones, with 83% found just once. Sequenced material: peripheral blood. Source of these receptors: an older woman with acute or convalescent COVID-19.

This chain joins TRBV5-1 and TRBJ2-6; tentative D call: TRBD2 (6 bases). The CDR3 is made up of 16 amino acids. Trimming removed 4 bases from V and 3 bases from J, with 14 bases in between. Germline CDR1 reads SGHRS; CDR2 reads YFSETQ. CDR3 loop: CASSGIRRGGANVLTF. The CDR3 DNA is TGCGCCAGCAGCGGAATTCGGAGGGGTGGGGCCAACGTCCTGACTTTC.

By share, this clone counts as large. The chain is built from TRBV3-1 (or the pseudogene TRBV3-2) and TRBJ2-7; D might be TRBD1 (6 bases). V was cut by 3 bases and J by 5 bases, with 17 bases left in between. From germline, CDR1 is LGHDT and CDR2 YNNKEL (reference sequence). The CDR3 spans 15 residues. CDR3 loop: CASSHRARGIDEQYF. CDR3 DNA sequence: TGTGCCAGCAGCCATAGAGCGAGGGGGATCGACGAGCAGTACTTC.

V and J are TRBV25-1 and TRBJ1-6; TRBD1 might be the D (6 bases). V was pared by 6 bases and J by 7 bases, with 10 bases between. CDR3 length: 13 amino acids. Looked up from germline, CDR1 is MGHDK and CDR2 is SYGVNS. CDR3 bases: TGTGCCAGCAGGGCAGGGGAAAATTCACCCCTCCACTTT. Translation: CASRAGENSPLHF.

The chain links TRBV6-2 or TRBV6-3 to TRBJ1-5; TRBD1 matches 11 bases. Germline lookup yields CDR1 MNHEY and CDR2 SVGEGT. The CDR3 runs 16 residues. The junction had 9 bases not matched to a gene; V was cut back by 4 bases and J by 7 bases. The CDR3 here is CASSSLPGTGGQPQHF. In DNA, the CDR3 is TGTGCCAGCAGTTCCCTACCCGGGACAGGGGGGCAGCCCCAGCATTTT.

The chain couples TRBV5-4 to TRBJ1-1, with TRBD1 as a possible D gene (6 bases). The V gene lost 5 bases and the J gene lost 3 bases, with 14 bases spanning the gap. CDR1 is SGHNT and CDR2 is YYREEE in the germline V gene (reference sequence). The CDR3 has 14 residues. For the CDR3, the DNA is TGTGCCAGCAGTTCTGGCAGGGGAGACACTGAAGCTTTCTTT. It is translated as CASSSGRGDTEAFF.

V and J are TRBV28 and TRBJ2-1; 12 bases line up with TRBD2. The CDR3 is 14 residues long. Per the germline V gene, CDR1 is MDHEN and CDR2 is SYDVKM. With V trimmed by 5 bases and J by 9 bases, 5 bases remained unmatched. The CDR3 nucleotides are TGTGCCAGCAGTCCGGCGACTAGCGGGAGTGAGCAGTTCTTC. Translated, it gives CASSPATSGSEQFF.

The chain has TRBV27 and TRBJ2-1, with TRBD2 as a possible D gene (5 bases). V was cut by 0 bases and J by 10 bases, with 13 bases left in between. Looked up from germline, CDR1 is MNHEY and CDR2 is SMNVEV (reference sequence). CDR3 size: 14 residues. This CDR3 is CASSLSKGVREQFF. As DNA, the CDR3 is TGTGCCAGCAGTTTATCGAAGGGAGTACGAGAGCAGTTCTTC.

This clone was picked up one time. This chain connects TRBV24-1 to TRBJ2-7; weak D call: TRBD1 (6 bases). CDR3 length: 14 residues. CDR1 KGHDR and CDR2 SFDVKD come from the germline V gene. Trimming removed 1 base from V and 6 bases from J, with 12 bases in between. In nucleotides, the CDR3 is TGTGCCACCAGTGATTTTGGGCCGACAGGCGAGCAGTACTTC. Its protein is CATSDFGPTGEQYF.

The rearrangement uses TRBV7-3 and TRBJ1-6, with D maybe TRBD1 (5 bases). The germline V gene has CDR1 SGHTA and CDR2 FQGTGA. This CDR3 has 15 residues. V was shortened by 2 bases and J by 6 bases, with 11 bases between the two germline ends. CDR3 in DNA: TGTGCCAGCAGCTTACAGGGCTTAGGTAATTCACCCCTCCACTTT. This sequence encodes CASSLQGLGNSPLHF. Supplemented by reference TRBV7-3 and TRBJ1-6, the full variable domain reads GAGVSQTPSNKVTEKGKYVELRCDPISGHTALYWYRQSLGQGPEFLIYFQGTGAADDSGLPNDRFFAVRPEGSVSTLKIQRTERGDSAVYLCASSLQGLGNSPLHFGNGTRLTVT.

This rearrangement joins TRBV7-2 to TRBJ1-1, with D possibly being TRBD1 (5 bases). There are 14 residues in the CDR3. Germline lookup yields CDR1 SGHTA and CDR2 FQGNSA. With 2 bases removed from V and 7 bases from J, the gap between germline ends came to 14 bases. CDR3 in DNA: TGTGCCAGCAGCTTATACCGGACACCGCATGAAGCTTTCTTT. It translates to CASSLYRTPHEAFF.

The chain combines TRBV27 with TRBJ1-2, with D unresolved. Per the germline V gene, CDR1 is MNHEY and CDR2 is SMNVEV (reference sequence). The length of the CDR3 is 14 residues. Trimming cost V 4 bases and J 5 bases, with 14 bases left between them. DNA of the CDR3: TGTGCCAGCAGTTCACTAGCGGACTGGTATGGCTACACCTTC. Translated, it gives CASSSLADWYGYTF.

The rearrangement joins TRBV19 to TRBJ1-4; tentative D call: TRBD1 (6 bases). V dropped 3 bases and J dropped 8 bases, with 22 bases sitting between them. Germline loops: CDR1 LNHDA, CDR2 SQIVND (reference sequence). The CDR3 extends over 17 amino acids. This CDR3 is CASSIGAQQGVYEKLFF. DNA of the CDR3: TGTGCCAGTAGTATCGGAGCCCAACAGGGCGTATACGAAAAACTGTTTTTT.

CDR3 sequence (DNA): TGTGCCAGCAGAATGGGACAGGGGGTATACAATGAGCAGTTCTTC. Translation gives CASRMGQGVYNEQFF. J is TRBJ2-1 and V is TRBV6-5; the match to TRBD1 covers 11 bases. Germline-derived CDR1 and CDR2 are MNHEY and SVGAGI. This CDR3 is 15 amino acids long. After removal of 6 bases from V and 4 bases from J, the junction contained 5 bases not matched to a gene.

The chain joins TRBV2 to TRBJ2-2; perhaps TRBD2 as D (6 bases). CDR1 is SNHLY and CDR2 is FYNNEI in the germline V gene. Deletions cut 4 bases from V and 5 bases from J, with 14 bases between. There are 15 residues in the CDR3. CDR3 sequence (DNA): TGTGCCAGCAGTGGACTAGGGGTCGGAACCGGGGAGCTGTTTTTT. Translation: CASSGLGVGTGELFF.

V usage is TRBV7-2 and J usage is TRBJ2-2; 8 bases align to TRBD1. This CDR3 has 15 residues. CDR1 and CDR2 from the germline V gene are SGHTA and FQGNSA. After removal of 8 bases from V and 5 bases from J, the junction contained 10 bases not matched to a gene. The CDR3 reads CASLRQGMNTGELFF. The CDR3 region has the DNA TGTGCCAGCCTCAGACAGGGGATGAATACCGGGGAGCTGTTTTTT.

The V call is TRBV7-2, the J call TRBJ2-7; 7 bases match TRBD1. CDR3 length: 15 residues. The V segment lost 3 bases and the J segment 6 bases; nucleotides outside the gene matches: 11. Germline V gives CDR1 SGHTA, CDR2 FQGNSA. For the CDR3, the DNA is TGTGCCAGCAGCTTCCAGGGGACAGCGAGGGGCGAGCAGTACTTC. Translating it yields CASSFQGTARGEQYF.

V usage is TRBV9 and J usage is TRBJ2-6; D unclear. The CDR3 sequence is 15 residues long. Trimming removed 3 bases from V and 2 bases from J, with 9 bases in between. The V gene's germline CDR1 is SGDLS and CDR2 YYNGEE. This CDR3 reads CASSAMQTGANVLTF. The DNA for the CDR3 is TGTGCCAGCAGCGCCATGCAGACTGGGGCCAACGTCCTGACTTTC.

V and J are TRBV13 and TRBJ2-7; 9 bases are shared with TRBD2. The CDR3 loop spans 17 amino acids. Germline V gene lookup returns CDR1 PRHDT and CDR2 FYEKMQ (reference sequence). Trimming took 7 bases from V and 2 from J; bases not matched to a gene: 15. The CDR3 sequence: CASTRTEWREGPYEQYF. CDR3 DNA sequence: TGTGCCAGCACCCGAACAGAATGGCGGGAGGGCCCCTACGAGCAGTACTTC.

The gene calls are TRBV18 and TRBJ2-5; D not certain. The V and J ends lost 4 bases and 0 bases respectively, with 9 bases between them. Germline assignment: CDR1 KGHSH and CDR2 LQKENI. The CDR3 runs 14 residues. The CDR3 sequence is CASSRYRDQETQYF. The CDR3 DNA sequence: TGTGCCAGCTCACGATACCGGGACCAAGAGACCCAGTACTTC. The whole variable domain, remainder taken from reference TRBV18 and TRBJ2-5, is NAGVMQNPRHLVRRRGQEARLRCSPMKGHSHVYWYRQLPEEGLKFMVYLQKENIIDESGMPKERFSAEFPKEGPSILRIQQVVRGDSAAYFCASSRYRDQETQYFGPGTRLLVL.

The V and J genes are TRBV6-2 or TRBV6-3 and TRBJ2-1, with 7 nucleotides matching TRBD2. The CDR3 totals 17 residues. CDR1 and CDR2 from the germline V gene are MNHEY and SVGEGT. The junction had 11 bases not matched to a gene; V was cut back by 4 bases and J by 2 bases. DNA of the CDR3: TGTGCCAGCAGTTCCTTTCGGGGGGACGGCGCCTACAATGAGCAGTTCTTC. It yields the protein CASSSFRGDGAYNEQFF.

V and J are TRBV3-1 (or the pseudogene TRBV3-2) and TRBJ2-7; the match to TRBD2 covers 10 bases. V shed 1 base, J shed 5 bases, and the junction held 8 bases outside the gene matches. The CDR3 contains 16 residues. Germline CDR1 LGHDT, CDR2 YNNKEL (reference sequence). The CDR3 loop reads CASSQGLAGVRDEQYF. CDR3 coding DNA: TGTGCCAGCAGCCAAGGACTAGCGGGTGTTCGAGACGAGCAGTACTTC.

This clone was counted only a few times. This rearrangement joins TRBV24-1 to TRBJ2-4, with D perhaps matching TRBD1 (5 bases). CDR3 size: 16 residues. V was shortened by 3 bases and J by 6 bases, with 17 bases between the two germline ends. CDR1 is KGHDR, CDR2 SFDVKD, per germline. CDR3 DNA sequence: TGTGCCACCAGTGATCCGGGCCAACCCCAGGGAAACATTCAGTACTTC. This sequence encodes CATSDPGQPQGNIQYF.

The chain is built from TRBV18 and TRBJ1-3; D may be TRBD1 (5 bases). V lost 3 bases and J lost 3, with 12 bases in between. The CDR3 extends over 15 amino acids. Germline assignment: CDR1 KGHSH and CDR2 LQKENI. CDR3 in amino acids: CASSPYGGYGNTIYF. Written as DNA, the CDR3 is TGTGCCAGCTCACCTTACGGGGGATATGGAAACACCATATATTTT. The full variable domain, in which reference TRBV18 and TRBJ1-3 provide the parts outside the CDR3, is NAGVMQNPRHLVRRRGQEARLRCSPMKGHSHVYWYRQLPEEGLKFMVYLQKENIIDESGMPKERFSAEFPKEGPSILRIQQVVRGDSAAYFCASSPYGGYGNTIYFGEGSWLTVV.

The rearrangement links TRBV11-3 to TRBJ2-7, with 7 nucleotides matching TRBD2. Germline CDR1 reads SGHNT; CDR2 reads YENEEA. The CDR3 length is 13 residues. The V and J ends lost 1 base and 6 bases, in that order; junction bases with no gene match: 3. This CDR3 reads CASSLVPGGEQYF. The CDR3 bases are TGTGCCAGCAGCTTAGTCCCGGGAGGCGAGCAGTACTTC.

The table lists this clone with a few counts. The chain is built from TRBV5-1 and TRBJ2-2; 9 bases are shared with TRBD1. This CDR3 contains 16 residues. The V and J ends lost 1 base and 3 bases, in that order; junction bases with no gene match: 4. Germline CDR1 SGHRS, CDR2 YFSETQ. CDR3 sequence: CASSLTGGRDTGELFF. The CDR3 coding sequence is TGCGCCAGCAGCTTGACAGGGGGCAGGGACACCGGGGAGCTGTTTTTT.

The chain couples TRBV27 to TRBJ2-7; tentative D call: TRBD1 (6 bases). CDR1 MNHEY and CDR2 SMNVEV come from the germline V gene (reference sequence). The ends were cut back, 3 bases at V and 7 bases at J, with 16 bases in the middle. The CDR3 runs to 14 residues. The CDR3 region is CASSLVPWGREQYF. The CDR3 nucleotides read TGTGCCAGCAGTTTGGTCCCCTGGGGGCGGGAGCAGTACTTC.

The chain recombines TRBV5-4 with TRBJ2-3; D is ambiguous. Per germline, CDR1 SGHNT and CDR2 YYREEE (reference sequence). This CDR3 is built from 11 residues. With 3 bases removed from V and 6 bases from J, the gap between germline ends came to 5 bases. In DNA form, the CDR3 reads TGTGCCAGCAGCTCTTCTGATACGCAGTATTTT. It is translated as CASSSSDTQYF.